The next 26 T cell receptor beta chains were all read from a single sample in a study of blood T cell repertoires in COVID-19 (dated by TCRdb to about 2020). The receptor library was made with the immunoSEQ multiplex PCR assay. Imported from immuneACCESS, the table was reduced by TCRdb to in-frame sequences with V and J called. These copies leave out some clones; in studies compared against another copy, an unresolved V gene accounts for under half, and the cause of the remainder is not known. The table for this sample lists over 85,000 clones; around 80% of them were counted only once. The ten top clones hold 9.8% of the sample. The specimen sequenced was peripheral blood. The receptors shown here come from a man in his sixties with active or convalescent COVID-19.

For the CDR3, the DNA is TGTGCCAGCAGTTACCGTCGACAGGGGGAGCGTGACTACTTC. This translates into CASSYRRQGERDYF. The chain carries TRBV6-2 or TRBV6-3 and TRBJ2-4; 9 bases fit TRBD1. V was clipped by 2 bases and J by 16 bases; unmatched bases: 12. There are 14 residues in the CDR3. Germline CDR1 MNHEY, CDR2 SVGEGT.

The rearrangement links TRBV4-1 to TRBJ2-1; weak D call: TRBD1 (5 bases). Per germline, CDR1 MGHRA and CDR2 YSYEKL. The length of the CDR3 is 17 residues. The germline V and J ends were trimmed by 1 base and 0 bases, with 13 bases remaining between them. The CDR3 protein is CASSQVDLGASYNEQFF. DNA for the CDR3: TGCGCCAGCAGCCAAGTGGACCTTGGGGCCTCCTACAATGAGCAGTTCTTC.

V gene TRBV5-1 combines with J gene TRBJ1-2, with a weak D call TRBD1 (5 bases). CDR3 length equals 15 residues. CDR1 is SGHRS, CDR2 YFSETQ, per germline. V was shortened by 0 bases and J by 4 bases, with 13 bases between the two germline ends. CDR3 nucleotide sequence: TGCGCCAGCAGCTTGGTCGCAGGGCCTTCCTATGGCTACACCTTC. Translation: CASSLVAGPSYGYTF.

This rearrangement joins TRBV7-6 to TRBJ1-5, with 8 bases fitting TRBD1. In germline, CDR1 is SGHVS, CDR2 FNYEAQ. J lost 4 bases, V lost 1 base, and 12 bases had no gene match. The CDR3 is 18 residues long. DNA for the CDR3: TGTGCCAGCAGCTTAGAGACGCCAGGGGGCGGAGGAAATCAGCCCCAGCATTTT. It encodes CASSLETPGGGGNQPQHF.

The chain joins TRBV6-1 to TRBJ1-2; tentatively, D is TRBD1 (5 bases). The CDR3 extends over 16 amino acids. Trimming took off 6 bases at V and 6 bases at J, with 23 bases between the two ends. Germline V lookup: CDR1 MNHNS, CDR2 SASEGT. This chain's CDR3 is CASRETGSRGGDGYTF. DNA for the CDR3: TGTGCCAGCAGGGAAACAGGCTCCCGCGGTGGAGATGGCTACACCTTC.

Turning to this clone: Distinct nucleotide sequences in the sample also encode this CDR3. The gene calls are TRBV9 and TRBJ1-4; 8 bases align to TRBD1. Trimming cost V 4 bases and J 1 base; bases outside gene matches: 3. The germline V gene has CDR1 SGDLS and CDR2 YYNGEE. The CDR3 extends over 15 amino acids. The CDR3 region is CASSPGQGTNEKLFF. The DNA for the CDR3 is TGTGCCAGCAGCCCCGGACAGGGAACTAATGAAAAACTGTTTTTT.

Here the CDR3 reads CASSWGDRSNEQFF. Here the CDR3 DNA reads TGCGCCAGCAGCTGGGGGGACAGATCCAATGAGCAGTTCTTC. The chain recombines TRBV5-1 with TRBJ2-1; D perhaps matches TRBD1 (7 bases). V dropped 3 bases and J dropped 6 bases, with 13 bases sitting between them. The CDR3 loop spans 14 amino acids. From germline, CDR1 is SGHRS and CDR2 YFSETQ. The variable domain in full, with the rest retrieved from reference TRBV5-1 and TRBJ2-1, is KAGVTQTPRYLIKTRGQQVTLSCSPISGHRSVSWYQQTPGQGLQFLFEYFSETQRNKGNFPGRFSGRQFSNSRSEMNVSTLELGDSALYLCASSWGDRSNEQFFGPGTRLTVL.

The gene calls are TRBV2 and TRBJ2-7; TRBD2 agrees at 8 bases. This CDR3 has 16 residues. Germline CDR1 SNHLY, CDR2 FYNNEI. V trimming: 6 bases; J trimming: 0 bases; junction bases outside the gene matches: 10. CDR3 DNA: TGTGCCAGCAGGTTTCCGGGGGGGGACTACTCCTACGAGCAGTACTTC. It is translated as CASRFPGGDYSYEQYF.

V gene TRBV20-1 combines with J gene TRBJ2-3; 8 positions agree with TRBD2. CDR3 length: 14 residues. Germline assignment: CDR1 DFQATT and CDR2 SNEGSKA (reference sequence). The ends lost 3 bases at V and 4 bases at J; junction bases unmatched: 6. Here the CDR3 reads CSASIAGYADTQYF. Written as DNA, the CDR3 is TGCAGTGCTAGTATAGCGGGATATGCAGATACGCAGTATTTT.

V is TRBV5-1 and J is TRBJ2-4; TRBD2 matches at 10 bases. CDR1 and CDR2 from the germline V gene are SGHRS and YFSETQ. Losses at the gene ends were 4 bases for V and 8 bases for J; bases not matched to a gene: 9. This CDR3 comprises 15 residues. CDR3 amino acids: CASSVSSGSHHIQYF. CDR3 nucleotides: TGCGCCAGCAGCGTCTCTAGCGGGAGTCACCACATTCAGTACTTC.

This chain uses TRBV24-1 with TRBJ2-1; 8 bases agree with TRBD2. The germline V gene has CDR1 KGHDR and CDR2 SFDVKD. V lost 5 bases and J lost 4; bases outside the gene matches: 9. CDR3 size: 16 residues. The CDR3 reads CATSASVAGGYNEQFF. The CDR3 DNA follows: TGTGCCACCAGTGCCTCAGTCGCGGGAGGTTACAATGAGCAGTTCTTC.

The chain employs TRBV29-1 and TRBJ2-1, with TRBD1 matching 10 bases. The CDR3 sequence is 14 residues long. V lost 7 bases, J lost 3 bases, and 6 bases stayed unmatched. Looked up from germline, CDR1 is SQVTM and CDR2 is ANQGSEA. CDR3 region: CSGMTGGSYNEQFF. The CDR3 DNA reads as TGCAGCGGAATGACAGGGGGCAGCTACAATGAGCAGTTCTTC.

The rearrangement links TRBV9 to TRBJ2-3; a possible D gene is TRBD2 (6 bases). Germline V lookup: CDR1 SGDLS, CDR2 YYNGEE. Trimming took off 0 bases at V and 1 base at J, with 9 bases between the two ends. The CDR3 length is 15 residues. CDR3 bases: TGTGCCAGCAGCGTAGGGGGACTCGGCACAGATACGCAGTATTTT. As protein: CASSVGGLGTDTQYF.

The chain recombines TRBV9 with TRBJ2-1, with 7 bases fitting TRBD2. Germline CDR1 and CDR2: SGDLS and YYNGEE. Trimming at V came to 4 bases and at J to 4 bases, leaving 5 bases not matched to a gene. The CDR3 loop spans 14 amino acids. CDR3 amino acids: CASSTPGLYNEQFF. CDR3 sequence (DNA): TGTGCCAGCAGCACTCCGGGACTATACAATGAGCAGTTCTTC.

This rearrangement joins TRBV24-1 to TRBJ1-5; D uncertain. Trimming left V 9 bases short and J 1 base short, with 12 bases between. Germline V gene data show CDR1 as KGHDR and CDR2 as SFDVKD. The CDR3 has 14 amino acids. The CDR3 coding sequence is TGTGCCACCGAGGCCTGTAGAAGCAATCAGCCCCAGCATTTT. It specifies CATEACRSNQPQHF.

The rearrangement links TRBV7-8 to TRBJ2-7; perhaps TRBD1 as D (6 bases). CDR3 length equals 11 residues. Trimming removed 1 base from V and 10 bases from J, with 8 bases in between. Germline loops: CDR1 SGHVS, CDR2 FQNEAQ. The CDR3 sequence is CASSLGGPQYF. The CDR3 bases are TGTGCCAGCAGCTTAGGGGGGCCCCAGTACTTC.

The chain couples TRBV6-1 to TRBJ2-5; 7 nucleotides line up with TRBD2. The CDR3 totals 15 residues. V dropped 2 bases and J dropped 5; count of bases not matched to a gene: 8. Germline CDR1 and CDR2: MNHNS and SASEGT. Here the CDR3 reads CASSERAGAGETQYF. The CDR3 DNA follows: TGTGCCAGCAGTGAACGGGCGGGAGCAGGGGAGACCCAGTACTTC.

The genes are TRBV19 and TRBJ1-5; 9 bases align to TRBD1. J gave up 4 bases and V 4 bases, and 5 bases lay outside the gene matches. The germline CDR1 and CDR2 sequences are LNHDA and SQIVND (reference sequence). The CDR3 runs 15 residues. CDR3 protein: CASSTGTGNNQPQHF. Here the CDR3 DNA reads TGTGCCAGTAGTACCGGGACAGGGAATAATCAGCCCCAGCATTTT. Full variable domain (missing parts from reference TRBV19 and TRBJ1-5): DGGITQSPKYLFRKEGQNVTLSCEQNLNHDAMYWYRQDPGQGLRLIYYSQIVNDFQKGDIAEGYSVSREKKESFPLTVTSAQKNPTAFYLCASSTGTGNNQPQHFGDGTRLSIL.

The chain combines TRBV19 with TRBJ2-5, with 8 bases aligning to TRBD1. CDR1 is LNHDA, CDR2 SQIVND, per germline (reference sequence). The CDR3 consists of 13 residues. Losses at the gene ends were 7 bases for V and 2 bases for J; bases not matched to a gene: 3. The CDR3 sequence: CASTHRGQETQYF. The CDR3 DNA sequence: TGTGCCAGTACTCACAGGGGGCAAGAGACCCAGTACTTC.

The CDR3: CASTTSSYNSPLHF. The CDR3 DNA reads as TGTGCCAGCACCACAAGCTCCTATAATTCACCCCTCCACTTT. This sequence joins TRBV28 and TRBJ1-6, with no clear D. From germline, CDR1 is MDHEN and CDR2 SYDVKM. This CDR3 is 14 amino acids long. Trimming took 7 bases from V and 0 from J, leaving 7 bases between them.

This chain joins TRBV10-3 and TRBJ1-2; D perhaps matches TRBD1 (5 bases). The CDR3 totals 15 residues. In germline, CDR1 is ENHRY, CDR2 SYGVKD. With 6 bases removed from V and 4 bases from J, the gap between germline ends came to 18 bases. CDR3: CAIRGPGKSGYGYTF. CDR3 nucleotide sequence: TGTGCCATCAGGGGTCCAGGGAAGTCAGGCTATGGCTACACCTTC.

The gene calls are TRBV5-1 and TRBJ2-2, with 11 bases that match TRBD2. This CDR3 has 17 amino acids. V gave up 0 bases and J gave up 6 bases; unmatched junction bases: 7. Per the germline V gene, CDR1 is SGHRS and CDR2 is YFSETQ. The CDR3 here is CASSLVLPGLAAGELFF. The CDR3 DNA follows: TGCGCCAGCAGCTTGGTCTTACCGGGACTAGCGGCCGGGGAGCTGTTTTTT.

This clone was detected only a few times. The genes are TRBV4-1 and TRBJ2-1, with D possibly being TRBD2 (5 bases). The V end was cut by 0 bases, the J end by 4 bases, with 19 bases between. The V gene's germline CDR1 is MGHRA and CDR2 YSYEKL. The CDR3 runs to 18 residues. The CDR3 region has the DNA TGCGCCAGCAGCCAAGACCACCAACTAGGTGGAGGTTACAATGAGCAGTTCTTC. It translates to CASSQDHQLGGGYNEQFF.

The J gene is TRBJ2-7, the V gene TRBV27; tentatively, D is TRBD2 (6 bases). This CDR3 spans 16 amino acids. V was clipped by 4 bases and J by 0 bases, with 16 bases between them. Germline CDR1 MNHEY, CDR2 SMNVEV (reference sequence). The CDR3 DNA reads TGTGCCAGCAGTTCCCGGGGACTCTTAAGCTCCTACGAGCAGTACTTC. This gives the protein CASSSRGLLSSYEQYF.

This chain joins TRBV3-1 (or the pseudogene TRBV3-2) and TRBJ2-3; 8 bases match TRBD2. J was trimmed by 2 bases and V by 0 bases; bases with no gene match: 10. CDR3 length equals 18 residues. Germline V gives CDR1 LGHDT, CDR2 YNNKEL (reference sequence). The CDR3 is CASSQDRPGLGVTDTQYF. The CDR3, as DNA: TGTGCCAGCAGCCAAGACCGTCCGGGACTAGGGGTCACAGATACGCAGTATTTT.

The J gene is TRBJ1-1, the V gene TRBV18, with D possibly matching TRBD1 (5 bases). Germline V gene lookup returns CDR1 KGHSH and CDR2 LQKENI. Trimming left V 5 bases short and J 4 bases short, with 14 bases between. The CDR3 contains 14 residues. The CDR3 nucleotides read TGTGCCAGCTCAGGGCAGGGTTACGGCACTGAAGCTTTCTTT. It yields the protein CASSGQGYGTEAFF.